This T cell receptor (beta chain) was retrieved from a study of Graves' ophthalmopathy and Graves' hyperthyroidism. Study-level findings and limits: Ophthalmopathy progression prediction by the model yielded a sensitivity of about 69% and a specificity of 72% to 75%.

Remarks on this clonotype: The antigen remains unidentified.

Researchers turned away patients with other autoimmune diseases, uncontrolled infections, pregnancy or lactation. CDR1 and CDR2 from the germline V gene are SNHLY and FYNNEI. This CDR3 contains 16 residues. The V and J ends lost 8 bases and 2 bases respectively, with 21 bases between them. Amplifying from RNA transcripts, the study obtained TCR beta CDR3 regions. First-round RT-PCR with HTBI primers preceded a second-round multiplex PCR. TCRdb processed the multiplex PCR reads anew with MiXCR; each CDR3 protein has one entry. This sample has over a million distinct CDR3 sequences, with about 38% found just once.

This clonotype originated in an adult man with Graves' hyperthyroidism. Sample: peripheral blood or thyroid tissue (not recorded which). This chain links TRBV2 with TRBJ1-2; perhaps TRBD1 as D (6 bases). The DNA of the CDR3 is TGTGCCAGCGTTGATTTTTACGGGCAGGGGAACTATGGCTACACCTTC. It codes for CASVDFYGQGNYGYTF.